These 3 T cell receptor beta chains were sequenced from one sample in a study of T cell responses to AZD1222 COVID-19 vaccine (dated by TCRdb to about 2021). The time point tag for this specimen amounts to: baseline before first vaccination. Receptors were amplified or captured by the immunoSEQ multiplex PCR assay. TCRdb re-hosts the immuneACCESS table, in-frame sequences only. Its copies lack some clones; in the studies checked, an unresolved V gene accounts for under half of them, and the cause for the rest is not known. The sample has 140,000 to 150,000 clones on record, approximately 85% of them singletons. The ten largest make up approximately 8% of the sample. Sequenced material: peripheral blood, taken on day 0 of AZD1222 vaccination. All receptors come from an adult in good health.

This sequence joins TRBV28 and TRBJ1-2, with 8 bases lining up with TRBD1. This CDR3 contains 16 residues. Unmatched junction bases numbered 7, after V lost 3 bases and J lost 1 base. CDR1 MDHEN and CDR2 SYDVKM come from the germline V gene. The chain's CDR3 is CASSFTGTGSNYGYTF. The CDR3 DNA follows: TGTGCCAGCAGTTTTACCGGGACAGGTAGTAACTATGGCTACACCTTC.

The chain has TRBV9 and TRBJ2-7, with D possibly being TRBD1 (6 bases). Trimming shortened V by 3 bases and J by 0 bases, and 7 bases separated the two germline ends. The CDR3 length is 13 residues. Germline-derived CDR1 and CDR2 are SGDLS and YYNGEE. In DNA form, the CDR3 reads TGTGCCAGCAGCGCAGGGGTCTCCTACGAGCAGTACTTC. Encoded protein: CASSAGVSYEQYF.

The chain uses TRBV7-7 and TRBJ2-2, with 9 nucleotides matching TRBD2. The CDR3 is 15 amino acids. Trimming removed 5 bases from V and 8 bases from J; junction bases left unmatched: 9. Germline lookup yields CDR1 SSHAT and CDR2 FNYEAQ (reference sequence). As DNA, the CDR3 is TGTGCCAGCAGCCCGAGCGGGGGGATCGTTGGGGAGCTGTTTTTT. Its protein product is CASSPSGGIVGELFF.